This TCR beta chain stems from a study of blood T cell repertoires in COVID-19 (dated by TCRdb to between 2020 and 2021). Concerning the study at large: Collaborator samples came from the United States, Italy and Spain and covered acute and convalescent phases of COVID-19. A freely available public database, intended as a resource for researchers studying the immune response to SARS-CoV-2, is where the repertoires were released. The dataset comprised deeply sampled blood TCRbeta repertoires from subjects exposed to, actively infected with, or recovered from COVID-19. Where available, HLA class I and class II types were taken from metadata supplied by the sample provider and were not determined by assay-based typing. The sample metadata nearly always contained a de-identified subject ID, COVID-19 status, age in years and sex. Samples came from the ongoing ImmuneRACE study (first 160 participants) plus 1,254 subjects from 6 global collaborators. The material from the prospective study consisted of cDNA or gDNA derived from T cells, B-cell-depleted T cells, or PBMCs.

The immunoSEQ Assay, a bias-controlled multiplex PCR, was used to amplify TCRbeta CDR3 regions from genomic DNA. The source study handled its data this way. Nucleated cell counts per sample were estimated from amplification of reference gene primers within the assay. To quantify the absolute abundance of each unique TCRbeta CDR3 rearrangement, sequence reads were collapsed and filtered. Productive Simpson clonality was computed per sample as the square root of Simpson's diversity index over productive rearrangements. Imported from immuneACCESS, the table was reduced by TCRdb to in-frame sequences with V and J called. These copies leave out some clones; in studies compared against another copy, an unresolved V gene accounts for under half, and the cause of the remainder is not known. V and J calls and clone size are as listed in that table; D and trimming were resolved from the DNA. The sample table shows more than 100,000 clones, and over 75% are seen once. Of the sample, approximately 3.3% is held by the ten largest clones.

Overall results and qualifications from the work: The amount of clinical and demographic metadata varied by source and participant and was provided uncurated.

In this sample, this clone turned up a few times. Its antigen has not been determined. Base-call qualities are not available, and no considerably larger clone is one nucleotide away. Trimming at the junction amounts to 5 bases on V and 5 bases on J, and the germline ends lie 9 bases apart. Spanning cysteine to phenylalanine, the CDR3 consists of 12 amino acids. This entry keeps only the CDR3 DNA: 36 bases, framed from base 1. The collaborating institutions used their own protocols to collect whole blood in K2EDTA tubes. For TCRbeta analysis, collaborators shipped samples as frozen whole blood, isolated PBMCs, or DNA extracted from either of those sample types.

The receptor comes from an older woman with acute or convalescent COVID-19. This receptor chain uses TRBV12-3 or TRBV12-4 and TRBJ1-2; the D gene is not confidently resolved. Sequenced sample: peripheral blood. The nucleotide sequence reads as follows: TGTGCCAGCAGTCCCCTCCGTTATGGCTACACCTTC. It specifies CASSPLRYGYTF.